This TCR beta chain comes out of a study of T cells expressing NK-cell markers. This CDR3 has 15 amino acids. Germline V gene data show CDR1 as SQVTM and CDR2 as ANQGSEA. Reprocessing the 5' RACE reads, TCRdb reports a single entry for every CDR3 protein and omits DNA. The sample's table shows a few hundred thousand distinct CDR3 sequences. The TCR sequence derives from a man aged 18 to 69 in good health. The material sequenced was blood T cells: a sorted CD56 or NKG2C T cell subset, CD4+ or CD8+ T cells, or bulk PBMC T cells (not recorded which). V usage is TRBV29-1 and J usage is TRBJ2-3; TCRdb picks TRBD2, but there is no DNA to check that call. The CDR3 here is CSVGGPDRGTDTQYF.